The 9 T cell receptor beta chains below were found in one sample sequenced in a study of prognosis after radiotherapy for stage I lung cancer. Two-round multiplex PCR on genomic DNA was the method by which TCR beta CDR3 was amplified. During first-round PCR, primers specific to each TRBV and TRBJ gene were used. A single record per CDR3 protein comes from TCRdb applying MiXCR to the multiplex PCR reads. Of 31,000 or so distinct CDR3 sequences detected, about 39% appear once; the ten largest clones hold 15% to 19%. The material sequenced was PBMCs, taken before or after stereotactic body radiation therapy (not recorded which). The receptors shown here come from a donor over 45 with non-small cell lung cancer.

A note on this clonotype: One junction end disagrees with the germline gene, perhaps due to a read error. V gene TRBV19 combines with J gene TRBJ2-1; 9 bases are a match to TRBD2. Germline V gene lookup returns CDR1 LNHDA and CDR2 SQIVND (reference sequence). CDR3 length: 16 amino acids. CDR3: CASSKGVAGAPDDQFF. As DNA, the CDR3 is TGTGCCAGCTCGAAAGGTGTAGCGGGAGCGCCGGATGATCAGTTCTTC.

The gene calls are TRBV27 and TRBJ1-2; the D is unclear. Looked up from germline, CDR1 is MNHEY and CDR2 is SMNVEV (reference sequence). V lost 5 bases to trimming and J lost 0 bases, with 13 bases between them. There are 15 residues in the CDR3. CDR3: CASSEEKRANYGYTF. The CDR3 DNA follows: TGTGCCAGCAGTGAAGAAAAAAGAGCTAACTATGGCTACACCTTC.

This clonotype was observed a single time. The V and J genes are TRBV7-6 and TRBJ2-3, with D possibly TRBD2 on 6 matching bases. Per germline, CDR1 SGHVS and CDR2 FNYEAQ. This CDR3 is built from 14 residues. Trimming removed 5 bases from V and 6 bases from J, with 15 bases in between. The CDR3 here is CASSPSGVPDTQYF. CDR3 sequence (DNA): TGTGCCAGCAGCCCCTCGGGGGTGCCGGATACGCAGTATTTT.

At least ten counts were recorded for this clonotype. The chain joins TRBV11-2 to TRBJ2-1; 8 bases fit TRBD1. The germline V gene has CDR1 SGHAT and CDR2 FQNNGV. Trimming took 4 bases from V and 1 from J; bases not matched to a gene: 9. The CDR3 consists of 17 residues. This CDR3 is CASSSTGEGGSYNEQFF. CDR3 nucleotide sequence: TGTGCCAGCAGCTCGACAGGGGAAGGGGGGTCCTACAATGAGCAGTTCTTC.

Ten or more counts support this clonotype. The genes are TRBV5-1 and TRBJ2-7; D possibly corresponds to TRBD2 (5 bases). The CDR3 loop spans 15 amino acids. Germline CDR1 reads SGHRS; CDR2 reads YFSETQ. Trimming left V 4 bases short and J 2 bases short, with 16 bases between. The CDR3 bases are TGCGCCAGCAGCCCCCCCGGGAAAGAGCCCTACGAGCAGTACTTC. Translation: CASSPPGKEPYEQYF.

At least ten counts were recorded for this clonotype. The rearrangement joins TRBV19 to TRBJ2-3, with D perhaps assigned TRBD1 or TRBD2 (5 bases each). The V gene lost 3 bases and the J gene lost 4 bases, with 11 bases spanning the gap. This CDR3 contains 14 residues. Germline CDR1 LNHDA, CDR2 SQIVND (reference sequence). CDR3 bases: TGTGCCAGTAGTATGAGGGGCATCTCAGATACGCAGTATTTT. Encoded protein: CASSMRGISDTQYF.

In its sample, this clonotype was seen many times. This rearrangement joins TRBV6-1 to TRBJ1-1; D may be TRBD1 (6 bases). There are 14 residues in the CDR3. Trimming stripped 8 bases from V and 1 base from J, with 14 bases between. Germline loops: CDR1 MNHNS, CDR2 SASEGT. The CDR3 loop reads CASSQGWRNTEAFF. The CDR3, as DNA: TGTGCCAGCTCCCAGGGGTGGCGGAACACTGAAGCTTTCTTT.

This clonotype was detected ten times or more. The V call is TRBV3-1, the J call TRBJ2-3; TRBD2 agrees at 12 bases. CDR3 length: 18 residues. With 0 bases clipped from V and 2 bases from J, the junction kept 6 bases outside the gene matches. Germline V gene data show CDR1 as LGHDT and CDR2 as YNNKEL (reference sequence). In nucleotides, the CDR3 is TGTGCCAGCAGCCAAGATCTCCCTAGCGGGGGGGCCACAGATACGCAGTATTTT. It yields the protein CASSQDLPSGGATDTQYF.

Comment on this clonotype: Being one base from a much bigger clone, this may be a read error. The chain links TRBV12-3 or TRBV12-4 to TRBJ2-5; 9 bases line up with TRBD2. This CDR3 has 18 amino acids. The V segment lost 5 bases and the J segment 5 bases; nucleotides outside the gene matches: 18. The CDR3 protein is CASSPMGIAGDSGETQYF. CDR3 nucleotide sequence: TGTGCCAGCAGTCCAATGGGAATAGCGGGGGACTCAGGGGAGACCCAGTACTTC.